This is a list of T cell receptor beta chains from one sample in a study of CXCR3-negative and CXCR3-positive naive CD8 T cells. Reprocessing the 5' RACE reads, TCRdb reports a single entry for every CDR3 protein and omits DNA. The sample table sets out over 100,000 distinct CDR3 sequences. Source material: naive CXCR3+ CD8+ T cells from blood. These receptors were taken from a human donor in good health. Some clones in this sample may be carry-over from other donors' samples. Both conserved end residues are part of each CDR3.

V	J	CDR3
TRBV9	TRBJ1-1	CASSVEPGVTEAFF
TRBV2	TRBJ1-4	CASSRSSERNEKLFF
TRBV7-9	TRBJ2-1	CASRTGGAGTNEQFF
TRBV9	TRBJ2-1	CASSATYHGLADSNEQFF
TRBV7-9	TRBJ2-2	CASSPGQGAHTGELFF
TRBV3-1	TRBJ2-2	CASSPLNTGELFF
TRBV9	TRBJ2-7	CASSVARGTYEQYF
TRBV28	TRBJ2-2	CASRQDRGNTGELFF
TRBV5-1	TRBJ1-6	CASTEDVFSPLHF
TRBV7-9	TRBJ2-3	CASGTSGTDTQYF
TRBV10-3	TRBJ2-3	CAISEPIPSGLDTQYF
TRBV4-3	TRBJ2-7	CASSQGTSGGASYEQYF
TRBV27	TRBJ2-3	CASSSPPPFVTQYF
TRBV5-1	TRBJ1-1	CASSLFGNTEAFF
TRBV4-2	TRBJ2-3	CASSQGSGGAIDTQYF
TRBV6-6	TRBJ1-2	CASSHRGDYGYTF
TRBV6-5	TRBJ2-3	CASRDHRVTSTDTQYF
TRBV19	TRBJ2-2	CASSISGSSGELFF
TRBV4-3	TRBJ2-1	CASSQRISYNEQFF
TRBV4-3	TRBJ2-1	CASSQDSGGGYNEQFF
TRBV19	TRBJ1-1	CASSPTGMNTEAFF
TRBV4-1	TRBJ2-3	CASSQPASGRITDTQYF
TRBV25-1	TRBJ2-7	CASSEYQAYEQYF
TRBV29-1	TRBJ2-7	CSVVGGGEYYEQYF
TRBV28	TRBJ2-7	CASSLGWGRGFHEQYF
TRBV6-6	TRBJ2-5	CASSSPGLAVLQETQYF
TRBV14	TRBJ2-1	CASSRIAGLAGESGPYNEQFF
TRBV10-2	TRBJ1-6	CASSPTGEGSPLHF
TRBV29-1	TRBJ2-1	CSVDGLAVSSYNEQFF